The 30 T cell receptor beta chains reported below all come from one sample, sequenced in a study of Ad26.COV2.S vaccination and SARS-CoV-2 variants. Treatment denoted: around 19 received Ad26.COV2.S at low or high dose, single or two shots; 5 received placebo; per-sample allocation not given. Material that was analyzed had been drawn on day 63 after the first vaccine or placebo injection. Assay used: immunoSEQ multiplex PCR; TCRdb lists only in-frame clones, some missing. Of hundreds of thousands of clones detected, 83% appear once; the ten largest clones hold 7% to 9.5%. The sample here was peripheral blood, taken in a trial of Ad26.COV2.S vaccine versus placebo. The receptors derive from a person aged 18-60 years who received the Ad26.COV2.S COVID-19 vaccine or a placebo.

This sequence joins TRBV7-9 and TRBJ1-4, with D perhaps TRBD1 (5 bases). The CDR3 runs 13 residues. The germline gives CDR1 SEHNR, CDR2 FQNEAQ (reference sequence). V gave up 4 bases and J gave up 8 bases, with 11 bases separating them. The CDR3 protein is CASSSQGPEKLFF. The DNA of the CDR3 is TGTGCCAGCAGCTCTCAGGGACCCGAAAAACTGTTTTTT.

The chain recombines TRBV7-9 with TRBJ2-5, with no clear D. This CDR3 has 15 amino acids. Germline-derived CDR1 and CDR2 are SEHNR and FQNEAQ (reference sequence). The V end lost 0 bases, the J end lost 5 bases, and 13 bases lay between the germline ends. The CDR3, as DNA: TGTGCCAGCAGCTTAGCGCTAGGCTCCGGTGAGACCCAGTACTTC. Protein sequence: CASSLALGSGETQYF.

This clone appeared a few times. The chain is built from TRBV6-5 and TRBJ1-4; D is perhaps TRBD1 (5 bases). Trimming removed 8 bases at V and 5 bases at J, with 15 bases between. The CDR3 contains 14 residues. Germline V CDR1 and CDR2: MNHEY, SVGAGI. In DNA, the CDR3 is TGTGCCAGCTCCCTGCGGGGGAGGAATGAAAAACTGTTTTTT. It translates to CASSLRGRNEKLFF.

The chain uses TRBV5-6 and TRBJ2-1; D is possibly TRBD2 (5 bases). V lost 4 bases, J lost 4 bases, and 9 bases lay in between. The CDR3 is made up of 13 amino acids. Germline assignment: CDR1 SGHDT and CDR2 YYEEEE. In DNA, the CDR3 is TGTGCCAGCAGCGCAGCGGAGTACAATGAGCAGTTCTTC. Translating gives CASSAAEYNEQFF.

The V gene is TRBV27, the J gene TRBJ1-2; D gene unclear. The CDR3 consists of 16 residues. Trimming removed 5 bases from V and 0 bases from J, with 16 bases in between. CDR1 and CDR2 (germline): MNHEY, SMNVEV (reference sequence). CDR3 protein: CASSTRGEGANYGYTF. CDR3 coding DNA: TGTGCCAGCAGTACCCGGGGAGAGGGAGCTAACTATGGCTACACCTTC.

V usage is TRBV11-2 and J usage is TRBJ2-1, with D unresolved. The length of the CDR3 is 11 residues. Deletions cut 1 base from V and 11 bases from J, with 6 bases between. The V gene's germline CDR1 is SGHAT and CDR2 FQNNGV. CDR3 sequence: CASSLVTQQFF. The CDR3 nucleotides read TGTGCCAGCAGCTTAGTCACTCAGCAGTTCTTC.

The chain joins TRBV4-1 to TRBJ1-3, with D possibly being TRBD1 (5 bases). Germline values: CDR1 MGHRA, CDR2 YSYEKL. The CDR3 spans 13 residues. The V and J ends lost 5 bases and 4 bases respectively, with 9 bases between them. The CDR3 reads CASSVTAGNTIYF. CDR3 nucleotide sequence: TGCGCCAGCAGCGTGACAGCCGGAAACACCATATATTTT.

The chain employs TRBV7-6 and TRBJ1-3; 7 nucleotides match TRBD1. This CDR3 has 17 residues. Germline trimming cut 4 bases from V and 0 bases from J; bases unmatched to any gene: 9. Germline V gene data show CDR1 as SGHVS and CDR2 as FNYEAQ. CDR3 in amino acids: CASSSTGRVSSGNTIYF. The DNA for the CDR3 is TGTGCCAGCAGCTCGACAGGGAGGGTGAGCTCTGGAAACACCATATATTTT. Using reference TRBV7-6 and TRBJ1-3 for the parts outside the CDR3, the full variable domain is GAGVSQSPRYKVTKRGQDVALRCDPISGHVSLYWYRQALGQGPEFLTYFNYEAQQDKSGLPNDRFSAERPEGSISTLTIQRTEQRDSAMYRCASSSTGRVSSGNTIYFGEGSWLTVV.

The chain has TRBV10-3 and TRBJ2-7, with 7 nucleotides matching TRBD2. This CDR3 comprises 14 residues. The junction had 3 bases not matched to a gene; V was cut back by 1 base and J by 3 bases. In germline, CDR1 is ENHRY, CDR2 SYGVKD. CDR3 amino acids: CAISEFAGVYEQYF. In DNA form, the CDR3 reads TGTGCCATCAGTGAGTTCGCGGGGGTCTACGAGCAGTACTTC.

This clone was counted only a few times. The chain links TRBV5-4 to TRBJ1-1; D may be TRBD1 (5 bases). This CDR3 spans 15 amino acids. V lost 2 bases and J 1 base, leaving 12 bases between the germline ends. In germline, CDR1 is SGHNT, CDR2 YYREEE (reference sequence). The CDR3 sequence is CASSFSRGTNTEAFF. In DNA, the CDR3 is TGTGCCAGCAGCTTTTCTCGGGGGACGAACACTGAAGCTTTCTTT.

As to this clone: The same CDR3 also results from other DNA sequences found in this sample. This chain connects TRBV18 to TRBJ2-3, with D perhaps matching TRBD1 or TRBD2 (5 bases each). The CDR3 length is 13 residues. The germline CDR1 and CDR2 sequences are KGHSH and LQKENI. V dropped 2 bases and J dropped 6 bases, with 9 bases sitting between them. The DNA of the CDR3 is TGTGCCAGCTCACCAACGAGGGGCGATACGCAGTATTTT. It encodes CASSPTRGDTQYF.

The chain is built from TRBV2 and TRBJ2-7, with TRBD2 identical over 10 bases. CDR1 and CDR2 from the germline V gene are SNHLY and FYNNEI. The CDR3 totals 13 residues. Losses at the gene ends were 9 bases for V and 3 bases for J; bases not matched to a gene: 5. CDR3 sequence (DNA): TGTGCCAGGGAGAGCGGGAGGGGCTACGAGCAGTACTTC. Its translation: CARESGRGYEQYF.

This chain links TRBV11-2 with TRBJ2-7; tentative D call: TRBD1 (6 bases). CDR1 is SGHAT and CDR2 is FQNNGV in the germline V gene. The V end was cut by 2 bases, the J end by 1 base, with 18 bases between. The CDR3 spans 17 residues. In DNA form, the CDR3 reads TGTGCCAGCAGCTTAAGGCCCCCTAATACAGGGTCCTACGAGCAGTACTTC. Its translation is CASSLRPPNTGSYEQYF.

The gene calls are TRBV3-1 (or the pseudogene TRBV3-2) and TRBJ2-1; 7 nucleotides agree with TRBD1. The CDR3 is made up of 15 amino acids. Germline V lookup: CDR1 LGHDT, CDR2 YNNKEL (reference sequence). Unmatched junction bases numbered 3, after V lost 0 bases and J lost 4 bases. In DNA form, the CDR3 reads TGTGCCAGCAGCCAAGACCCGACAGGGTACAATGAGCAGTTCTTC. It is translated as CASSQDPTGYNEQFF.

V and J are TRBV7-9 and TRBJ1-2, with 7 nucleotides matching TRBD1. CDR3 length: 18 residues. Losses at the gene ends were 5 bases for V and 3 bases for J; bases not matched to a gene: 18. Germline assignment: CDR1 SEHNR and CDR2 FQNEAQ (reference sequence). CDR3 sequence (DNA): TGTGCCAGCAGCCCAGTAGGGGGGACAGCGCACACCTACTATGGCTACACCTTC. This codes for CASSPVGGTAHTYYGYTF.

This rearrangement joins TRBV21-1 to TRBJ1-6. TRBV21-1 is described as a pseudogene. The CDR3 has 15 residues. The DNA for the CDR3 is TGTGCCAGTAACAAGGCCCTCAGGGAGACTTCACCCCTCCACTTT. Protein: CASNKALRETSPLHF.

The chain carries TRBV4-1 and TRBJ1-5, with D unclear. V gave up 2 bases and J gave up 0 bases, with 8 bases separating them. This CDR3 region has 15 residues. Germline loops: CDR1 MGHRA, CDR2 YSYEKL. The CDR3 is CASSQYLNSNQPQHF. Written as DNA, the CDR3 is TGCGCCAGCAGCCAATACCTGAATAGCAATCAGCCCCAGCATTTT.

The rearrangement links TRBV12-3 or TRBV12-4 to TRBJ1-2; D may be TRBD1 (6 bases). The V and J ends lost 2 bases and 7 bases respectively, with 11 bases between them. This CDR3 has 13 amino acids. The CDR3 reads CASSLYRATGYTF. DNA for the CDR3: TGTGCCAGCAGTTTATACAGGGCAACTGGCTACACCTTC.

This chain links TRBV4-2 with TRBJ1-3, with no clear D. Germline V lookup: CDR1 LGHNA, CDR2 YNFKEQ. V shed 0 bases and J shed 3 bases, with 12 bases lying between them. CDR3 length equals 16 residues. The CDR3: CASSQDPQALGNTIYF. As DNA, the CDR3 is TGTGCCAGCAGCCAAGATCCGCAGGCCCTTGGAAACACCATATATTTT.

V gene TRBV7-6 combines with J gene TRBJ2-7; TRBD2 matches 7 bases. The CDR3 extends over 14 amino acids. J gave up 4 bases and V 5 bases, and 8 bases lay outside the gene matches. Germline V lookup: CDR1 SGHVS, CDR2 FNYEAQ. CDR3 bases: TGTGCCAGCAGCACCGGGACTATCATGTACGAGCAGTACTTC. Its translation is CASSTGTIMYEQYF.

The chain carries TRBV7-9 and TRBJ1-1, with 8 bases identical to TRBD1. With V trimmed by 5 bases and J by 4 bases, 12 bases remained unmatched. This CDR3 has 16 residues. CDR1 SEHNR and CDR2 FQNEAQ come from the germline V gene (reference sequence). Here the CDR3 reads CASSGGPTGVITEAFF. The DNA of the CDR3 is TGTGCCAGCAGCGGGGGGCCGACAGGGGTTATCACTGAAGCTTTCTTT.

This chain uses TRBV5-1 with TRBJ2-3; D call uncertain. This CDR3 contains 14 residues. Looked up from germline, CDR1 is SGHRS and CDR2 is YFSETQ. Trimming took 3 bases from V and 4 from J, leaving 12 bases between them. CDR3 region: CASSWVPGPDTQYF. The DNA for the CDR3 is TGCGCCAGCAGCTGGGTCCCGGGCCCAGATACGCAGTATTTT.

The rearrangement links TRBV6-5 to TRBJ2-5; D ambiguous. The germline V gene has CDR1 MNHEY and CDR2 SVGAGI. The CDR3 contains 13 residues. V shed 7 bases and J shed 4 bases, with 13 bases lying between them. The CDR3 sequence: CASMSFVGETQYF. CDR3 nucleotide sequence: TGTGCCAGCATGTCTTTTGTAGGAGAGACCCAGTACTTC.

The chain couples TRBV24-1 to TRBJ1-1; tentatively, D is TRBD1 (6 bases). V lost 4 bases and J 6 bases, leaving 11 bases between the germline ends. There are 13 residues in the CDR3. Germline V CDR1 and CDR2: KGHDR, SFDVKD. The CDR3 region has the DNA TGTGCCACCAGTGACCCTGACAGGCCTGAAGCTTTCTTT. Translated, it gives CATSDPDRPEAFF.

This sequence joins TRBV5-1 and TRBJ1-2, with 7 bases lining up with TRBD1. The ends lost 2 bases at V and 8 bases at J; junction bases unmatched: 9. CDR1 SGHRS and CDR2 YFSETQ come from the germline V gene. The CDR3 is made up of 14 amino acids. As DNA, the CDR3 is TGCGCCAGCAGCTTCCGGGACAGCCAGGGAGGCTACACCTTC. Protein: CASSFRDSQGGYTF.

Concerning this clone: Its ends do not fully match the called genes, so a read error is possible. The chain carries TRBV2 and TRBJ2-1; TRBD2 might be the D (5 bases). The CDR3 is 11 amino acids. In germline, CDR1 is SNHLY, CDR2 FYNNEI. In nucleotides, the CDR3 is TGTGCCAGCAATTTTGAACTAGTGTTTCTCTTC. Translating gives CASNFELVFLF.

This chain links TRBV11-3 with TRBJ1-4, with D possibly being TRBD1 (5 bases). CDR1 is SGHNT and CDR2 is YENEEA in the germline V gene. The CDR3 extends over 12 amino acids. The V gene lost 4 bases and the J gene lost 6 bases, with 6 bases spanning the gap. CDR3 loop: CASSSGYEKLFF. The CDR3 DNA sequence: TGTGCCAGCAGCTCAGGGTATGAAAAACTGTTTTTT.

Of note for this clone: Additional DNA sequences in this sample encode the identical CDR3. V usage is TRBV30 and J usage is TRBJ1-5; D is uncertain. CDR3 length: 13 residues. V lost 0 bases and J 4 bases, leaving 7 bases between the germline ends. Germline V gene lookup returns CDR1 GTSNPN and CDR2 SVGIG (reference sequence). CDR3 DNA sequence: TGTGCCTGGAGTGTCCGAGTAAATCAGCCCCAGCATTTT. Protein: CAWSVRVNQPQHF.

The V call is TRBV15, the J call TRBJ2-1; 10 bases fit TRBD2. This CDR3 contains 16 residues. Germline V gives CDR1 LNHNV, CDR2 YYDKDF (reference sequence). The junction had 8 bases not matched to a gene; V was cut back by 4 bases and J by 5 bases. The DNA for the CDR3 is TGTGCCACCAGCAATAAGCGGGGGGGTTTTAACAATGAGCAGTTCTTC. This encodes CATSNKRGGFNNEQFF.

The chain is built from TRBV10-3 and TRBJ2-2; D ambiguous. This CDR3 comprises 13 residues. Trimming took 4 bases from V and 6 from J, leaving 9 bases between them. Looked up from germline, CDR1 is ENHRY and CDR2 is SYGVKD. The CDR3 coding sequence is TGTGCCATCAGTGCCCAAACCCCCGGGGAGCTGTTTTTT. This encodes CAISAQTPGELFF.